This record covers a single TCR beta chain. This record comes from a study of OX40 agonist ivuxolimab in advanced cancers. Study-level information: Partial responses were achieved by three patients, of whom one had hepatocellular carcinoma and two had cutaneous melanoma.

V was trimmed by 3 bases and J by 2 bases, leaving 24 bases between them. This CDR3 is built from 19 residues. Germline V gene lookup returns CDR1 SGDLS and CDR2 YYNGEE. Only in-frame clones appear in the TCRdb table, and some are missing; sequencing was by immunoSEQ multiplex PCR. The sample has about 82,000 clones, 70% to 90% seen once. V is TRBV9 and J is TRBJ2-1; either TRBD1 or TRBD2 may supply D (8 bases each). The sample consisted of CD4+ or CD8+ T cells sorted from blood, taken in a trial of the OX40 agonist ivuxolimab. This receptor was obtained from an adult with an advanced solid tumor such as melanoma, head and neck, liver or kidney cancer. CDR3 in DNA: TGTGCCAGCAGCGCCCCATCCCGGACAGGGCGGGGGGCCTACAATGAGCAGTTCTTC. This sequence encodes CASSAPSRTGRGAYNEQFF. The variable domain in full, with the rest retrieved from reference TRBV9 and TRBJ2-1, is DSGVTQTPKHLITATGQRVTLRCSPRSGDLSVYWYQQSLDQGLQFLIQYYNGEERAKGNILERFSAQQFPDLHSELNLSSLELGDSALYFCASSAPSRTGRGAYNEQFFGPGTRLTVL.